This TCR beta chain appears in the sequencing data of a study of shared clonotypes between healthy human individuals. The study's findings and limits: Clonotype sharing among the donors was expected to vary with sequencing depth. Some clonotypes were shared by all four sorted-subset donors, while others were not shared. The non-shared ones had lower generation probabilities than the shared ones.

As to this clone: Its antigen is unknown. A read error may be the cause here, since a much bigger clone is one base away.

Profiled with immunoSEQ multiplex PCR; TCRdb holds only in-frame clones, not every one. This table has 2 million to 2.5 million clones, over 90% appearing once. The V end lost 0 bases, the J end lost 1 base, and 1 base lay between the germline ends. Germline assignment: CDR1 SGHKS and CDR2 YYEKEE (reference sequence). CDR3 length: 12 amino acids. The chain is built from TRBV5-5 and TRBJ2-5; unclear D gene. This clonotype was obtained from a man between 18 and 29 years old in good health. Some clones in this sample may be carry-over from other donors' samples. The source material was naive CD4+ T cells from PBMCs. Subset reported: CD45RA+ positively selected. The chain's CDR3 is CASSLAQETQYF. The CDR3 coding sequence is TGTGCCAGCAGCTTGGCCCAAGAGACCCAGTACTTC. The entire variable domain, with the rest obtained from reference TRBV5-5 and TRBJ2-5, is as follows: DAGVTQSPTHLIKTRGQQVTLRCSPISGHKSVSWYQQVLGQGPQFIFQYYEKEERGRGNFPDRFSARQFPNYSSELNVNALLLGDSALYLCASSLAQETQYFGPGTRLLVL.